The 17 T cell receptor beta chains below come from one sample, sequenced in a study of vaccination effects on CD4 cells after COVID-19. ViraFEST assay sequencing came after antigen-specific CD4+ T cells were expanded with viral peptide pools. Following 10 days of culture, CD4+ T cells were isolated. Using immunoSEQ multiplex PCR, the repertoire was profiled, and TCRdb retains in-frame clones only, with some absent. The table includes 50,000 to 65,000 clones, roughly 80% detected once. Their target antigens are unknown. Specimen: CD4+ T cells from PBMCs cultured with HCoV-229E spike peptides, collected before COVID-19 vaccination. The receptors originated from a human donor who received a COVID-19 vaccine.

This clone occurred a few times. The genes are TRBV11-2 and TRBJ2-2; 9 nucleotides align to TRBD1. V lost 5 bases and J lost 4; bases outside the gene matches: 8. In germline, CDR1 is SGHAT, CDR2 FQNNGV. This CDR3 region has 16 residues. This CDR3 reads CASSPRGQGLTGELFF. CDR3 coding DNA: TGTGCCAGCAGCCCGAGGGGACAGGGCCTCACCGGGGAGCTGTTTTTT.

The genes are TRBV5-1 and TRBJ2-1; D may be TRBD2 (6 bases). In germline, CDR1 is SGHRS, CDR2 YFSETQ. Between the trimmed V and J ends, which lost 5 bases and 6 bases, there was a span of 9 bases. The CDR3 totals 12 residues. The CDR3 region is CASRRDPNEQFF. CDR3 bases: TGCGCCAGCAGGCGGGACCCCAATGAGCAGTTCTTC.

This clone was seen a handful of times. The chain recombines TRBV5-1 with TRBJ1-4; D is undetermined. Trimming cost V 1 base and J 5 bases, with 6 bases left between them. Germline V gene data show CDR1 as SGHRS and CDR2 as YFSETQ. This CDR3 has 13 amino acids. CDR3 sequence reads: CASSLMANEKLFF. The CDR3 DNA sequence: TGCGCCAGCAGCTTGATGGCAAATGAAAAACTGTTTTTT.

The chain joins TRBV7-7 to TRBJ2-2; D remains ambiguous. The CDR3 totals 13 residues. Trimming took off 3 bases at V and 5 bases at J, with 7 bases between the two ends. Germline values: CDR1 SSHAT, CDR2 FNYEAQ (reference sequence). The CDR3 bases are TGTGCCAGCAGCTTTTCGAGGACCGGGGAGCTGTTTTTT. The encoded protein is CASSFSRTGELFF.

V is TRBV11-2 and J is TRBJ2-5; D might be TRBD2 (5 bases). The V gene lost 2 bases and the J gene lost 7 bases, with 5 bases spanning the gap. CDR3 length: 11 residues. In germline, CDR1 is SGHAT, CDR2 FQNNGV. CDR3 sequence reads: CASSLSGTQYF. CDR3 in DNA: TGTGCCAGCAGCTTAAGCGGGACCCAGTACTTC.

The chain joins TRBV19 to TRBJ1-1; D may be TRBD1 (5 bases). Per germline, CDR1 LNHDA and CDR2 SQIVND (reference sequence). The CDR3 extends over 13 amino acids. V was clipped by 4 bases and J by 1 base, with 7 bases between them. The CDR3 region is CASSNQGNTEAFF. In DNA form, the CDR3 reads TGTGCCAGTAGTAACCAGGGGAACACTGAAGCTTTCTTT.

V and J are TRBV12-1 and TRBJ2-1; the tabulated D call, TRBD2, remains unverified against the DNA. TRBV12-1 is termed a pseudogene. This CDR3 is 10 amino acids long. DNA of the CDR3: TGTGCCAGCAGCTTCGATGAGCAGTTCTTC. Translating it yields CASSFDEQFF.

This clone came up a few times. The chain couples TRBV11-3 to TRBJ1-1; D is uncertain. Germline V gene lookup returns CDR1 SGHNT and CDR2 YENEEA. V was pared by 4 bases and J by 1 base, with 7 bases between. The CDR3 totals 13 residues. Here the CDR3 DNA reads TGTGCCAGCAGCTCTACAGCGAACACTGAAGCTTTCTTT. Translating it yields CASSSTANTEAFF.

The genes are TRBV15 and TRBJ2-1, with TRBD2 matching over 7 bases. Germline loops: CDR1 LNHNV, CDR2 YYDKDF (reference sequence). This CDR3 has 16 residues. V lost 3 bases to trimming and J lost 0 bases; unmatched junction nucleotides: 5. For the CDR3, the DNA is TGTGCCACCAGCAGGTTCGGGGGGAGCTCCTACAATGAGCAGTTCTTC. Translation: CATSRFGGSSYNEQFF.

The V call is TRBV5-1, the J call TRBJ2-2; a weak D match, TRBD1 (6 bases). There are 15 residues in the CDR3. Germline CDR1 is SGHRS and CDR2 is YFSETQ. V shed 2 bases and J shed 0 bases, with 8 bases lying between them. CDR3 sequence: CASSLQGSNTGELFF. The CDR3 DNA sequence: TGCGCCAGCAGCTTACAGGGTTCGAACACCGGGGAGCTGTTTTTT.

J is TRBJ2-1 and V is TRBV5-1; perhaps TRBD1 as D (5 bases). V lost 4 bases and J lost 8, with 16 bases in between. CDR3 length equals 14 residues. Germline lookup yields CDR1 SGHRS and CDR2 YFSETQ. The CDR3 nucleotides read TGCGCCAGCAGCGTGGACAAGCCTGGAGATGAGCAGTTCTTC. This encodes CASSVDKPGDEQFF. The full variable domain, its missing parts supplied by reference TRBV5-1 and TRBJ2-1, is KAGVTQTPRYLIKTRGQQVTLSCSPISGHRSVSWYQQTPGQGLQFLFEYFSETQRNKGNFPGRFSGRQFSNSRSEMNVSTLELGDSALYLCASSVDKPGDEQFFGPGTRLTVL.

The rearrangement uses TRBV11-2 and TRBJ2-7; 10 nucleotides line up with TRBD1. The germline V gene encodes CDR1 SGHAT and CDR2 FQNNGV. The trim removed 2 bases at V and 5 bases at J, leaving 6 bases unmatched. This CDR3 is 15 amino acids long. Here the CDR3 DNA reads TGTGCCAGCAGCTTACCCCGACAGGGGGCGCACGAGCAGTACGTC. This encodes CASSLPRQGAHEQYV.

J is TRBJ1-1 and V is TRBV7-9, with TRBD1 as a possible D gene (5 bases). V was shortened by 5 bases and J by 11 bases, with 24 bases between the two germline ends. The CDR3 consists of 15 residues. The germline gives CDR1 SEHNR, CDR2 FQNEAQ (reference sequence). CDR3 bases: TGTGCCAGCAGCCTCCCGCCGGGGCAGGGTGCTTTTGCTTTCTTT. Residues: CASSLPPGQGAFAFF.

The chain carries TRBV19 and TRBJ2-2, with D perhaps TRBD2 (5 bases). The CDR3 is made up of 15 amino acids. The germline gives CDR1 LNHDA, CDR2 SQIVND (reference sequence). The ends were cut back, 6 bases at V and 0 bases at J, with 11 bases in the middle. The chain's CDR3 is CASRGAQTNTGELFF. CDR3 DNA sequence: TGTGCCAGTAGGGGAGCCCAAACGAACACCGGGGAGCTGTTTTTT.

This clone came up a few times. The V gene is TRBV5-1, the J gene TRBJ2-2; D may be TRBD1 or TRBD2 (5 bases each). Trimming removed 2 bases from V and 0 bases from J, with 17 bases in between. CDR1 is SGHRS, CDR2 YFSETQ, per germline. The CDR3 runs to 18 residues. This CDR3 reads CASSFGLSWGTNTGELFF. The CDR3 bases are TGCGCCAGCAGCTTTGGTCTGAGTTGGGGGACGAACACCGGGGAGCTGTTTTTT.

The CDR3 is CASSNGLAGGAGELFF. As DNA, the CDR3 is TGTGCCAGCAGCAACGGACTAGCGGGGGGGGCCGGGGAGCTGTTTTTT. The chain is built from TRBV11-3 and TRBJ2-2; 15 bases align to TRBD2. The germline V gene encodes CDR1 SGHNT and CDR2 YENEEA. Trimming at V came to 5 bases and at J to 6 bases, leaving 4 bases not matched to a gene. This CDR3 has 16 amino acids.

This clone was counted between two and nine times. The DNA for the CDR3 is TGTGCCAGCAGCTCGGGGGGCGCTAACACCGGGGAGCTGTTTTTT. This encodes CASSSGGANTGELFF. The chain has TRBV5-4 and TRBJ2-2; D is perhaps TRBD2 (7 bases). The CDR3 contains 15 residues. V was trimmed by 3 bases and J by 2 bases, leaving 11 bases between them. Germline CDR1 SGHNT, CDR2 YYREEE (reference sequence).